Below, 19 T cell receptor beta chains from the same sample are listed, as sequenced in a study of blood T cell repertoires in COVID-19. Measured with immunoSEQ multiplex PCR; TCRdb has only the in-frame clones, and not every one. The sample yields about 93,000 clones, approximately 89% seen once. The sequencing input was peripheral blood. The receptors were gathered from a man aged 50 to 60 with acute or convalescent COVID-19.

The V gene is TRBV7-9, the J gene TRBJ1-1; tentative D call: TRBD1 (6 bases). Trimming took off 5 bases at V and 11 bases at J, with 15 bases between the two ends. This CDR3 contains 12 residues. Germline V lookup: CDR1 SEHNR, CDR2 FQNEAQ (reference sequence). As DNA, the CDR3 is TGTGCCAGCAGCCCGACCTCTACAGGGGCTTTCTTT. It encodes CASSPTSTGAFF.

This chain connects TRBV5-4 to TRBJ1-1; the match to TRBD1 covers 8 bases. CDR3 length: 14 amino acids. The germline V gene has CDR1 SGHNT and CDR2 YYREEE (reference sequence). J was trimmed by 3 bases and V by 4 bases; bases with no gene match: 5. This CDR3 is CASSRQGIDTEAFF. In DNA form, the CDR3 reads TGTGCCAGCAGCCGACAGGGGATAGACACTGAAGCTTTCTTT.

CDR3 in amino acids: CASSQGQGANNEQFF. The CDR3 nucleotides read TGCGCCAGCAGCCAAGGACAGGGGGCAAACAATGAGCAGTTCTTC. The chain couples TRBV4-3 to TRBJ2-1; 10 bases line up with TRBD1. The germline gives CDR1 LGHNA, CDR2 YSLEER. The junction had 2 bases not matched to a gene; V was cut back by 1 base and J by 5 bases. This CDR3 region has 15 residues.

The genes are TRBV11-2 and TRBJ2-3, with a weak D call TRBD2 (6 bases). V lost 4 bases and J lost 1, with 9 bases in between. Germline V gene sequence: CDR1 SGHAT, CDR2 FQNNGV. The CDR3 consists of 14 residues. CDR3 in amino acids: CASSSQRGTDTQYF. For the CDR3, the DNA is TGTGCCAGCAGCTCCCAGCGGGGCACAGATACGCAGTATTTT.

The CDR3 sequence is CASSWASGRNEQFF. The CDR3, as DNA: TGTGCCAGCAGTTGGGCTAGCGGGAGGAATGAGCAGTTCTTC. This chain connects TRBV2 to TRBJ2-1; 11 bases match TRBD2. The germline V gene encodes CDR1 SNHLY and CDR2 FYNNEI. The CDR3 extends over 14 amino acids. J gave up 7 bases and V 5 bases, and 4 bases lay outside the gene matches. Full variable domain (remainder filled in from reference TRBV2 and TRBJ2-1): EPEVTQTPSHQVTQMGQEVILRCVPISNHLYFYWYRQILGQKVEFLVSFYNNEISEKSEIFDDQFSVERPDGSNFTLKIRSTKLEDSAMYFCASSWASGRNEQFFGPGTRLTVL.

V usage is TRBV6-5 and J usage is TRBJ2-3, with D possibly being TRBD2 (5 bases). V shed 6 bases and J shed 0 bases, with 7 bases lying between them. Germline loops: CDR1 MNHEY, CDR2 SVGAGI. The CDR3 contains 13 residues. CDR3 amino acids: CASRDSSTDTQYF. The CDR3 nucleotides read TGTGCCAGCAGGGACTCTAGCACAGATACGCAGTATTTT.

This chain links TRBV5-1 with TRBJ1-2; D is perhaps TRBD1 (5 bases). Trimming took 7 bases from V and 8 from J, leaving 24 bases between them. Germline V gene lookup returns CDR1 SGHRS and CDR2 YFSETQ. The CDR3 consists of 15 residues. CDR3 in amino acids: CASGRDSFPDAGYTF. In DNA form, the CDR3 reads TGCGCCAGCGGTCGGGACTCCTTCCCTGATGCGGGCTACACCTTC.

The chain is built from TRBV30 and TRBJ1-1; D might be TRBD1 (5 bases). Per the germline V gene, CDR1 is GTSNPN and CDR2 is SVGIG (reference sequence). The V end lost 0 bases, the J end lost 3 bases, and 8 bases lay between the germline ends. This CDR3 has 13 amino acids. The CDR3 protein is CAWSVGHDTEAFF. The CDR3 DNA reads TGTGCCTGGAGTGTAGGACACGACACTGAAGCTTTCTTT. The full variable domain, completed using reference TRBV30 and TRBJ1-1, is SQTIHQWPATLVQPVGSPLSLECTVEGTSNPNLYWYRQAAGRGLQLLFYSVGIGQISSEVPQNLSASRPQDRQFILSSKKLLLSDSGFYLCAWSVGHDTEAFFGQGTRLTVV.

The chain has TRBV5-1 and TRBJ2-6; 10 bases fit TRBD1. The CDR3 extends over 18 amino acids. V dropped 4 bases and J dropped 1; count of bases not matched to a gene: 8. Germline CDR1 is SGHRS and CDR2 is YFSETQ. The CDR3, as DNA: TGCGCCAGCAGCAACTCCGGGACAGGGGCTTCTGGGGCCAACGTCCTGACTTTC. Translating gives CASSNSGTGASGANVLTF.

This chain uses TRBV30 with TRBJ2-3, with a possible D match to TRBD2 (7 bases). This CDR3 has 17 amino acids. Trimming stripped 1 base from V and 1 base from J, with 18 bases between. Germline V lookup: CDR1 GTSNPN, CDR2 SVGIG (reference sequence). CDR3 in amino acids: CAWSGMGRGPRTDTQYF. The CDR3 nucleotides read TGTGCCTGGAGTGGCATGGGGCGGGGGCCCCGCACAGATACGCAGTATTTT.

The J gene is TRBJ2-1, the V gene TRBV7-7; D is perhaps TRBD1 (6 bases). The CDR3 has 13 residues. V was clipped by 5 bases and J by 13 bases, with 18 bases between them. The V gene's germline CDR1 is SSHAT and CDR2 FNYEAQ (reference sequence). CDR3 nucleotides: TGTGCCAGCAGCAAGCTAACCGACGGGACACAGTTCTTC. Residues: CASSKLTDGTQFF.

The V gene is TRBV6-4, the J gene TRBJ2-1; 9 nucleotides line up with TRBD1. J lost 4 bases, V lost 4 bases, and 5 bases had no gene match. Germline lookup yields CDR1 MRHNA and CDR2 SNTAGT. This CDR3 comprises 15 residues. This CDR3 reads CASSAPGQGYNEQFF. CDR3 nucleotides: TGTGCCAGCAGTGCTCCGGGACAGGGTTACAATGAGCAGTTCTTC.

V and J are TRBV6-2 or TRBV6-3 and TRBJ1-2; possible D gene TRBD1, 5 bases. The CDR3 has 12 amino acids. The V gene lost 7 bases and the J gene lost 4 bases, with 10 bases spanning the gap. Germline V CDR1 and CDR2: MNHEY, SVGEGT. CDR3 bases: TGTGCCAGCACCCCTCAGGGCTATGGCTACACCTTC. As protein: CASTPQGYGYTF.

This chain uses TRBV7-9 with TRBJ2-7; D is possibly TRBD1 (6 bases). The germline V gene encodes CDR1 SEHNR and CDR2 FQNEAQ (reference sequence). The length of the CDR3 is 15 residues. V dropped 4 bases and J dropped 4 bases, with 17 bases sitting between them. In nucleotides, the CDR3 is TGTGCCAGCAGCTCCGATAAACGACAGGTTTACGAGCAGTACTTC. It specifies CASSSDKRQVYEQYF. The variable domain in full, with the rest retrieved from reference TRBV7-9 and TRBJ2-7, is DTGVSQNPRHKITKRGQNVTFRCDPISEHNRLYWYRQTLGQGPEFLTYFQNEAQLEKSRLLSDRFSAERPKGSFSTLEIQRTEQGDSAMYLCASSSDKRQVYEQYFGPGTRLTVT.

This chain uses TRBV5-1 with TRBJ1-6; 8 nucleotides line up with TRBD1. Germline CDR1 is SGHRS and CDR2 is YFSETQ. The CDR3 totals 15 residues. The J segment lost 10 bases and the V segment lost 1 base, leaving 7 bases of the junction unmatched. The CDR3 here is CASSLSGQGESPLHF. CDR3 in DNA: TGCGCCAGCAGCTTGAGCGGACAGGGAGAATCACCCCTCCACTTT.

The genes are TRBV5-1 and TRBJ2-3, with D hard to call. Trimming left V 5 bases short and J 0 bases short, with 10 bases between. Germline V gene sequence: CDR1 SGHRS, CDR2 YFSETQ. The CDR3 covers 14 residues. CDR3 sequence (DNA): TGCGCCAGCAGGAGAGTTACTAGCACAGATACGCAGTATTTT. Amino acids: CASRRVTSTDTQYF.

The genes are TRBV5-5 and TRBJ2-2, with D possibly matching TRBD2 (5 bases). Trimming pared 3 bases from V and 2 bases from J, leaving 23 bases between. The CDR3 is 19 residues long. CDR1 and CDR2 from the germline V gene are SGHKS and YYEKEE (reference sequence). The DNA for the CDR3 is TGTGCCAGCAGCTCCCGGGCGGTCGCGGGTCCCTCTAACACCGGGGAGCTGTTTTTT. Protein product: CASSSRAVAGPSNTGELFF.

This chain uses TRBV7-9 with TRBJ2-7, with 11 bases identical to TRBD2. With 4 bases clipped from V and 5 bases from J, the junction kept 10 bases outside the gene matches. Germline-derived CDR1 and CDR2 are SEHNR and FQNEAQ (reference sequence). This CDR3 has 16 amino acids. Here the CDR3 DNA reads TGTGCCAGCAGCTCGCTAGGGACTAGCGGACTACACGAGCAGTACTTC. Translated, it gives CASSSLGTSGLHEQYF.

The chain couples TRBV28 to TRBJ1-1; TRBD1 agrees at 9 bases. The CDR3 has 14 amino acids. CDR1 MDHEN and CDR2 SYDVKM come from the germline V gene. V trimming: 7 bases; J trimming: 6 bases; junction bases outside the gene matches: 9. The DNA for the CDR3 is TGTGCCAGCACTCCTTCGGGACAGGGATCTGAAGCTTTCTTT. Residues: CASTPSGQGSEAFF.